Below, one T cell receptor (beta chain) is given with its context. The record originates from a study of response to subunit inactivated influenza vaccine. TCRdb itself ran the RT-PCR reads through MiXCR, one entry per CDR3 protein. The sample has more than 550,000 distinct CDR3 sequences; about 11% are singletons. Trimming removed 4 bases from V and 3 bases from J; junction bases left unmatched: 8. Germline CDR1 reads SGHTA; CDR2 reads FQGNSA. The CDR3 has 16 residues. The same specimen was also included in a second study, on T cells expressing NK-cell markers. That report adds: Libraries used 5'RACE template switching adding universal primer site and UMIs. Seven donors tested HCMV-seropositive and one tested seronegative among the eight sequenced. As a fraction of CD8+ T cells, dominant NKG2C+ clonotypes reached about 1.0-8% in six donors. For a handful of donors, these clonotypes were likewise the leading ones in the CD3+CD56-NKG2C+ fraction.

The gene calls are TRBV7-2 and TRBJ2-1, with TRBD2 matching over 8 bases. The receptor was isolated from a man aged 45-65 years who received an inactivated influenza vaccine. The source was PBMCs from blood, collected on the day of vaccination. DNA for the CDR3: TGTGCCAGCAGCTCCCGGGGTAGCGGGATCTACAATGAGCAGTTCTTC. Encoded protein: CASSSRGSGIYNEQFF.